This T cell receptor beta chain was retrieved from a study of coeliac disease. Profiling relied on immunoSEQ multiplex PCR, and the TCRdb table lists in-frame clones only, not all of them. The sample consists of roughly 4,500 clones, roughly 74% of them appearing once. Concerning this clone: A read error may account for a junction end that differs from germline. Additional DNA sequences in this sample encode the identical CDR3.

The TCR originated in a woman in her late teens or twenties with active celiac disease. Sequenced: lamina propria lymphocytes from the gut.

The CDR3 bases are TGTGCCAGTAGCCAACAACCTGGGACAGGGGGCGGCAAGACGACGTTTTTC. The encoded protein is CASSQQPGTGGGKTTFF. The chain employs TRBV16 and TRBJ2-7; 12 positions agree with TRBD1. This CDR3 spans 17 amino acids. Germline CDR1 and CDR2: KGHSY and FQNENV.